Following are 30 T cell receptor beta chains from one sample sequenced in a study of identical twins. TCRdb recomputed calls from the 5' RACE reads with MiXCR, one row per CDR3 protein. The table lists about 520,000 distinct CDR3 sequences, roughly 21% of them singletons. These data were likewise used in another study, on T cells expressing NK-cell markers.

The source material was CD4+ T cells sorted from blood. These receptors were obtained from a woman aged 18-29 years in good health.

This chain links TRBV20-1 with TRBJ2-1, with 8 bases that match TRBD2. V was pared by 3 bases and J by 9 bases, with 4 bases of the junction left unmatched. Germline V lookup: CDR1 DFQATT, CDR2 SNEGSKA (reference sequence). The CDR3 length is 12 residues. The CDR3 protein is CSASAGGGEQFF. The CDR3, as DNA: TGCAGTGCTAGTGCGGGAGGTGGTGAGCAGTTCTTC.

This clonotype was detected a few times. The rearrangement links TRBV7-2 to TRBJ2-7; no clear D. Germline loops: CDR1 SGHTA, CDR2 FQGNSA. The CDR3 consists of 14 residues. V gave up 6 bases and J gave up 3 bases, with 15 bases separating them. The CDR3 reads CASSLTPGRYEQYF. The CDR3 coding sequence is TGTGCCAGCAGTCTTACACCAGGCCGCTACGAGCAGTACTTC.

The chain links TRBV11-2 to TRBJ2-7; 8 positions agree with TRBD2. This CDR3 has 14 residues. Looked up from germline, CDR1 is SGHAT and CDR2 is FQNNGV. The V gene end was trimmed by 2 bases and the J gene end by 4 bases; junction bases not matched to a gene: 4. CDR3 nucleotide sequence: TGTGCCAGCAGCTTAACCGGGAGGGATTACGAGCAGTACTTC. It specifies CASSLTGRDYEQYF.

J is TRBJ1-2 and V is TRBV12-3 or TRBV12-4; D remains unclear. The V and J ends lost 6 bases and 3 bases respectively, with 8 bases between them. This CDR3 region has 12 residues. The CDR3 bases are TGTGCCAGCAGCCGCCGGGACTATGGCTACACCTTC. Its protein is CASSRRDYGYTF.

The chain uses TRBV20-1 and TRBJ2-1, with 9 positions matching TRBD2. CDR3 length: 15 amino acids. Germline V lookup: CDR1 DFQATT, CDR2 SNEGSKA (reference sequence). With 1 base clipped from V and 7 bases from J, the junction kept 8 bases outside the gene matches. In nucleotides, the CDR3 is TGCAGTGCTAGAGGCGGGAGGGAACTGGCGAATGAGCAGTTCTTC. It yields the protein CSARGGRELANEQFF.

This clonotype turned up a few times. The V gene is TRBV20-1, the J gene TRBJ1-2; perhaps TRBD1 as D (5 bases). Germline assignment: CDR1 DFQATT and CDR2 SNEGSKA (reference sequence). The ends were cut back, 7 bases at V and 5 bases at J, with 17 bases in the middle. CDR3 length equals 13 residues. The CDR3 sequence: CSVREQGFYGYTF. The CDR3 nucleotides are TGCAGTGTACGGGAGCAGGGTTTTTATGGCTACACCTTC.

The chain carries TRBV2 and TRBJ1-1; a weak D match, TRBD1 (6 bases). The CDR3 has 15 residues. V was clipped by 4 bases and J by 1 base, with 13 bases between them. The V gene's germline CDR1 is SNHLY and CDR2 FYNNEI. The CDR3 sequence: CASSAWGRGNTEAFF. CDR3 coding DNA: TGTGCCAGCAGTGCCTGGGGCAGGGGGAACACTGAAGCTTTCTTT.

The V call is TRBV20-1, the J call TRBJ2-3; the D gene could be TRBD1 or TRBD2 (6 bases each). This CDR3 is built from 15 residues. The V gene lost 5 bases and the J gene lost 0 bases, with 15 bases spanning the gap. Per the germline V gene, CDR1 is DFQATT and CDR2 is SNEGSKA (reference sequence). The CDR3 nucleotides are TGCAGTGCTGTTTACGGGGGCAGGAGCACAGATACGCAGTATTTT. It is translated as CSAVYGGRSTDTQYF.

This rearrangement joins TRBV20-1 to TRBJ2-1, with TRBD2 matching 8 bases. J was trimmed by 8 bases and V by 3 bases; bases with no gene match: 6. Germline V gives CDR1 DFQATT, CDR2 SNEGSKA (reference sequence). The CDR3 runs 13 residues. CDR3 sequence reads: CSASSGGGHEQFF. DNA of the CDR3: TGCAGTGCTAGTTCGGGGGGGGGTCATGAGCAGTTCTTC.

The V and J genes are TRBV6-1 and TRBJ2-1; 13 nucleotides align to TRBD2. Germline CDR1 reads MNHNS; CDR2 reads SASEGT. With V trimmed by 1 base and J by 10 bases, 4 bases remained unmatched. The CDR3 spans 15 residues. As DNA, the CDR3 is TGTGCCAGCAGTGAAGGGACTAGCGGGAGTAGGGAGCAGTTCTTC. Encoded protein: CASSEGTSGSREQFF.

The genes are TRBV27 and TRBJ1-6, with TRBD1 matching over 9 bases. The CDR3 runs to 14 residues. Trimming at V came to 5 bases and at J to 10 bases, leaving 6 bases not matched to a gene. CDR1 is MNHEY and CDR2 is SMNVEV in the germline V gene (reference sequence). The CDR3 protein is CASSPRTGESPLHF. CDR3 DNA sequence: TGTGCCAGCAGTCCCCGGACAGGGGAATCACCCCTCCACTTT.

In this sample, this clonotype turned up a few times. This sequence joins TRBV5-1 and TRBJ2-3; tentatively, D is TRBD1 or TRBD2 (5 bases each). Germline V lookup: CDR1 SGHRS, CDR2 YFSETQ. Trimming shortened V by 0 bases and J by 0 bases, and 8 bases separated the two germline ends. The CDR3 spans 15 residues. CDR3: CASSLDWGSTDTQYF. The CDR3 DNA is TGCGCCAGCAGCTTGGACTGGGGGAGCACAGATACGCAGTATTTT.

The chain carries TRBV20-1 and TRBJ1-5, with D perhaps matching TRBD1 (6 bases). Trimming stripped 8 bases from V and 1 base from J, with 9 bases between. This CDR3 comprises 12 residues. Germline V gene sequence: CDR1 DFQATT, CDR2 SNEGSKA (reference sequence). CDR3 amino acids: CSTGHSNQPQHF. The DNA for the CDR3 is TGCAGTACAGGGCACAGCAATCAGCCCCAGCATTTT.

The chain has TRBV10-3 and TRBJ2-3; possibly TRBD2 for D (5 bases). The V gene's germline CDR1 is ENHRY and CDR2 SYGVKD. V was shortened by 2 bases and J by 2 bases, with 11 bases between the two germline ends. The CDR3 loop spans 15 amino acids. CDR3 in DNA: TGTGCCATCAGTGAGCCTAGCTCAAACACAGATACGCAGTATTTT. This sequence encodes CAISEPSSNTDTQYF.

This clonotype was recorded a few times. This chain uses TRBV5-1 with TRBJ2-1; 7 positions match TRBD1. The V gene's germline CDR1 is SGHRS and CDR2 YFSETQ. V lost 0 bases and J lost 5; bases outside the gene matches: 2. This CDR3 region has 14 residues. CDR3 in amino acids: CASSLAGTDNEQFF. The CDR3 nucleotides are TGCGCCAGCAGCTTGGCCGGGACAGACAATGAGCAGTTCTTC.

The V gene is TRBV5-5, the J gene TRBJ1-1; the D gene is possibly TRBD1 (5 bases). This CDR3 is built from 14 residues. Germline CDR1 reads SGHKS; CDR2 reads YYEKEE (reference sequence). V lost 2 bases and J 4 bases, leaving 12 bases between the germline ends. CDR3 amino acids: CASSLQDGLTEAFF. CDR3 in DNA: TGTGCCAGCAGCTTACAGGATGGGCTCACTGAAGCTTTCTTT.

The V gene is TRBV11-3, the J gene TRBJ2-7, with D perhaps assigned TRBD1 or TRBD2 (5 bases each). Germline V gives CDR1 SGHNT, CDR2 YENEEA. The V end was cut by 5 bases, the J end by 2 bases, with 13 bases between. The CDR3 has 14 amino acids. This CDR3 is CASSLERGTYEQYF. The CDR3 coding sequence is TGTGCCAGCAGCCTCGAACGGGGCACCTACGAGCAGTACTTC.

This clonotype occurred a few times. This rearrangement joins TRBV4-2 to TRBJ2-1; 7 nucleotides align to TRBD2. The CDR3 runs to 14 residues. After removal of 10 bases from V and 8 bases from J, the junction contained 14 bases not matched to a gene. Germline CDR1 is LGHNA and CDR2 is YNFKEQ. The CDR3 bases are TGTGCCATCGCACTCGGGGGGACCTCCCATGAGCAGTTCTTC. As protein: CAIALGGTSHEQFF.

The chain employs TRBV12-3 or TRBV12-4 and TRBJ2-1, with D unclear. Trimming removed 3 bases at V and 1 base at J, with 10 bases between. The CDR3 sequence is 15 residues long. CDR3 sequence reads: CASSFALLSYNEQFF. In DNA, the CDR3 is TGTGCCAGCAGTTTTGCCCTCTTGTCCTACAATGAGCAGTTCTTC.

This clonotype was detected only a few times. Here the CDR3 DNA reads TGTGCCAGCAGCGTAAGGGACAGCTACAATGAGCAGTTCTTC. It is translated as CASSVRDSYNEQFF. V gene TRBV9 combines with J gene TRBJ2-1; the match to TRBD1 covers 7 bases. Germline assignment: CDR1 SGDLS and CDR2 YYNGEE. V shed 1 base, J shed 3 bases, and the junction held 1 base outside the gene matches. The CDR3 runs 14 residues.

This clonotype was seen more than once but under ten times. The chain couples TRBV29-1 to TRBJ2-7; 7 bases match TRBD1. Germline lookup yields CDR1 SQVTM and CDR2 ANQGSEA. V trimming: 7 bases; J trimming: 6 bases; junction bases outside the gene matches: 18. The CDR3 contains 15 residues. The CDR3 DNA reads TGCAGCGCCGCGAAGTGGGGGACAGAAGAGGCCGAGCAGTACTTC. This encodes CSAAKWGTEEAEQYF.

The rearrangement uses TRBV18 and TRBJ1-2; D is possibly TRBD1 (6 bases). The CDR3 is 13 residues long. The V end was cut by 6 bases, the J end by 7 bases, with 15 bases between. Germline V CDR1 and CDR2: KGHSH, LQKENI. CDR3 sequence: CASSLQGGRGYTF. The DNA of the CDR3 is TGTGCCAGCTCTCTACAGGGTGGCCGTGGCTACACCTTC.

This clonotype has just a few counts. This chain joins TRBV6-1 and TRBJ2-7; TRBD1 agrees at 9 bases. Germline V gene lookup returns CDR1 MNHNS and CDR2 SASEGT. This CDR3 has 14 amino acids. Losses at the gene ends were 5 bases for V and 0 bases for J; bases not matched to a gene: 2. This CDR3 is CASSRTGASYEQYF. CDR3 bases: TGTGCCAGCAGTCGGACAGGGGCCTCCTACGAGCAGTACTTC.

The chain recombines TRBV10-3 with TRBJ2-7; 7 bases line up with TRBD1. CDR1 is ENHRY and CDR2 is SYGVKD in the germline V gene. The CDR3 contains 15 residues. V lost 1 base to trimming and J lost 2 bases; unmatched junction nucleotides: 5. In nucleotides, the CDR3 is TGTGCCATCAGTGAGTACCAGGGGGTAACCTACGAGCAGTACTTC. It yields the protein CAISEYQGVTYEQYF.

This clonotype has just a few counts. The gene calls are TRBV11-1 and TRBJ2-1; no firm D call. The CDR3 consists of 13 residues. Trimming took off 0 bases at V and 8 bases at J, with 8 bases between the two ends. Germline CDR1 and CDR2: SGHAT and FQDESV (reference sequence). The CDR3 coding sequence is TGTGCCAGCAGCTTAGCGGTAGTCCATGAGCAGTTCTTC. Its protein is CASSLAVVHEQFF.

The V gene is TRBV6-1, the J gene TRBJ2-5, with 9 positions matching TRBD2. Germline assignment: CDR1 MNHNS and CDR2 SASEGT. Germline trimming cut 6 bases from V and 2 bases from J; bases unmatched to any gene: 10. The CDR3 loop spans 16 amino acids. The CDR3 nucleotides are TGTGCCAGCAGGGGGCTCCGACTAGCGGTTCAAGAGACCCAGTACTTC. Residues: CASRGLRLAVQETQYF.

The genes are TRBV7-2 and TRBJ2-2; no reliable D call. Germline V gene data show CDR1 as SGHTA and CDR2 as FQGNSA. CDR3 length equals 15 residues. Trimming left V 1 base short and J 4 bases short, with 10 bases between. CDR3 sequence: CASSLVSFGTGELFF. DNA for the CDR3: TGTGCCAGCAGCTTAGTTTCCTTTGGCACCGGGGAGCTGTTTTTT.

This chain links TRBV10-3 with TRBJ2-7, with 9 bases lining up with TRBD1. The CDR3 runs to 13 residues. Germline trimming cut 6 bases from V and 6 bases from J; bases unmatched to any gene: 6. Germline V gene sequence: CDR1 ENHRY, CDR2 SYGVKD. This CDR3 reads CAIRETGGFEQYF. The CDR3 DNA follows: TGTGCCATCAGGGAGACAGGGGGTTTCGAGCAGTACTTC.

This clonotype has only a few counts. The rearrangement joins TRBV5-1 to TRBJ2-1; perhaps D is TRBD1 or TRBD2 (5 bases each). The CDR3 sequence is 15 residues long. V shed 0 bases and J shed 6 bases, with 13 bases lying between them. CDR1 is SGHRS, CDR2 YFSETQ, per germline. In nucleotides, the CDR3 is TGCGCCAGCAGCTTGGGAGGCAGGGAGTCCAATGAGCAGTTCTTC. As protein: CASSLGGRESNEQFF. Supplemented by reference TRBV5-1 and TRBJ2-1, the full variable domain reads KAGVTQTPRYLIKTRGQQVTLSCSPISGHRSVSWYQQTPGQGLQFLFEYFSETQRNKGNFPGRFSGRQFSNSRSEMNVSTLELGDSALYLCASSLGGRESNEQFFGPGTRLTVL.

The table lists this clonotype with a few counts. This chain uses TRBV20-1 with TRBJ2-3, with unresolved D. The CDR3 extends over 13 amino acids. V lost 1 base, J lost 6 bases, and 11 bases lay in between. CDR1 DFQATT and CDR2 SNEGSKA come from the germline V gene (reference sequence). The DNA of the CDR3 is TGCAGTGCTAGAGGCGACCGGGTCGATACGCAGTATTTT. Amino acids: CSARGDRVDTQYF.